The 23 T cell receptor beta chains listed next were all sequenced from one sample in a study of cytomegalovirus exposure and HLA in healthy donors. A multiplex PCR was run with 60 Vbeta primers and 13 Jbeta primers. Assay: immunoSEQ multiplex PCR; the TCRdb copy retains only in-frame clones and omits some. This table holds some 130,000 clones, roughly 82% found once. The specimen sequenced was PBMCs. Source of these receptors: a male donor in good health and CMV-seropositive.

The CDR3 loop is CASSLGASGVTDTQYF. The CDR3 DNA reads as TGTGCCAGCAGCTTAGGGGCTAGCGGGGTCACAGATACGCAGTATTTT. The chain recombines TRBV7-3 with TRBJ2-3, with 9 positions matching TRBD2. Germline loops: CDR1 SGHTA, CDR2 FQGTGA. The junction had 5 bases not matched to a gene; V was cut back by 2 bases and J by 2 bases. CDR3 length: 16 residues.

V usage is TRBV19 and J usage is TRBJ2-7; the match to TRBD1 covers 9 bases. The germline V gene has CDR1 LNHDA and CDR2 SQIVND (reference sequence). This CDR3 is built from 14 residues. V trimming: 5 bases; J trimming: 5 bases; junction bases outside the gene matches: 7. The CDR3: CASSAQGALDEQYF. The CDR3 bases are TGTGCCAGTAGTGCACAGGGGGCTCTCGACGAGCAGTACTTC.

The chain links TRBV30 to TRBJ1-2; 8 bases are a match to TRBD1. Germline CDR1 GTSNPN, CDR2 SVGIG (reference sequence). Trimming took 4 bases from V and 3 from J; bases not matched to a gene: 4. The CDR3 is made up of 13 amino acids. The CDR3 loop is CAWTQGGYYGYTF. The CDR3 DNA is TGTGCCTGGACACAGGGGGGTTACTATGGCTACACCTTC.

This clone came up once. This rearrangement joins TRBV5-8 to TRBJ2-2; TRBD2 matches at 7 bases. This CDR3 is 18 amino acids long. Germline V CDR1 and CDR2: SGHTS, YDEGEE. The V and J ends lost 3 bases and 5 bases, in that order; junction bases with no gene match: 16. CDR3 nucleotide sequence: TGTGCCAGCAGCTCCGGTTTATTCGGCGGGAGCTTGACCGGGGAGCTGTTTTTT. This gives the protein CASSSGLFGGSLTGELFF.

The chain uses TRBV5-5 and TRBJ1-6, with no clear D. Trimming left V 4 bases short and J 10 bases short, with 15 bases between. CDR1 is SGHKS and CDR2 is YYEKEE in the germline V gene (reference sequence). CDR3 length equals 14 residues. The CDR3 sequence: CASSLDQATSPLHF. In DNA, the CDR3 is TGTGCCAGCAGCCTCGACCAGGCCACCTCACCCCTCCACTTT.

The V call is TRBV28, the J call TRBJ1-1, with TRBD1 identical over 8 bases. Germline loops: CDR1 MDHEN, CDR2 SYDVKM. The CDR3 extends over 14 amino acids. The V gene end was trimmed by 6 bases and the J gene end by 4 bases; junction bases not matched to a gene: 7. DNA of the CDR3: TGTGCCAGCAGGCAGCCGGACAGGGCCACTGAAGCTTTCTTT. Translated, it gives CASRQPDRATEAFF.

Here the CDR3 reads CASGQGPYEQYF. CDR3 coding DNA: TGTGCCAGTGGACAGGGCCCCTACGAGCAGTACTTC. This chain joins TRBV19 and TRBJ2-7; TRBD1 aligns across 8 bases. J gave up 2 bases and V 8 bases, and 2 bases lay outside the gene matches. This CDR3 is 12 amino acids long. CDR1 is LNHDA, CDR2 SQIVND, per germline (reference sequence).

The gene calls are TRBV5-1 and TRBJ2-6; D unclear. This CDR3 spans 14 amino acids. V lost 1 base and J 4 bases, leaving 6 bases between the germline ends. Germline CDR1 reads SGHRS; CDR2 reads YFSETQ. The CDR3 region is CASSLWPGANVLTF. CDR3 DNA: TGCGCCAGCAGCTTGTGGCCCGGGGCCAACGTCCTGACTTTC.

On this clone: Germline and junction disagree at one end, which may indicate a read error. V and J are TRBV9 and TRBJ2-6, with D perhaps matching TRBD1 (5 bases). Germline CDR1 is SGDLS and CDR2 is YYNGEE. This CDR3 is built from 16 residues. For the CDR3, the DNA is TGTGCCAGCAGCGCCGCCCCAGGTACTGGGGCCAACGGCCTGACTTTC. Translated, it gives CASSAAPGTGANGLTF.

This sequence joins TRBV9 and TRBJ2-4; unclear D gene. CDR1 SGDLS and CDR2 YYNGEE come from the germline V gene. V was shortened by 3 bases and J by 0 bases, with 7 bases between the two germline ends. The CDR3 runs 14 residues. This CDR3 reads CASSESLAKNIQYF. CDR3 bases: TGTGCCAGCAGCGAGAGTTTAGCCAAAAACATTCAGTACTTC.

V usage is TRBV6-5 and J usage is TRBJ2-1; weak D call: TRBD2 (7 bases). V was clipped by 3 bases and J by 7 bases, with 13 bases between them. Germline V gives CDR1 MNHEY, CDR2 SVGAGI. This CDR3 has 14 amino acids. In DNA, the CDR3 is TGTGCCAGCAGTTATGAGGGGGGGCCAAATGAGCAGTTCTTC. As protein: CASSYEGGPNEQFF.

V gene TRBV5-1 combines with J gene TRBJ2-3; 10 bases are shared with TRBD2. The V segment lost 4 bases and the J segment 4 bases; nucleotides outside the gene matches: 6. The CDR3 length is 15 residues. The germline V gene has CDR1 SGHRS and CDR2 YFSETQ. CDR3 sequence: CASSPSSGSADTQYF. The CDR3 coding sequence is TGCGCCAGCAGCCCCTCTAGCGGGAGTGCAGATACGCAGTATTTT.

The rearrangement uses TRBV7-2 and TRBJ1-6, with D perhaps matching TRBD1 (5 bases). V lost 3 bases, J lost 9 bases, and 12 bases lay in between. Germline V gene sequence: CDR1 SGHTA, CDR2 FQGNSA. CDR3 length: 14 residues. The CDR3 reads CASSLGIGGSPLHF. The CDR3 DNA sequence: TGTGCCAGCAGCTTGGGGATCGGGGGTTCACCCCTCCACTTT.

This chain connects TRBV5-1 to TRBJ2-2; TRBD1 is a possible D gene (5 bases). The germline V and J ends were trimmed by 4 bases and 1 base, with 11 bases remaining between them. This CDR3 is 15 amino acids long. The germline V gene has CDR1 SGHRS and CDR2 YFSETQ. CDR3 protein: CASSITQGNTGELFF. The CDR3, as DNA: TGCGCCAGCAGCATTACTCAGGGGAACACCGGGGAGCTGTTTTTT.

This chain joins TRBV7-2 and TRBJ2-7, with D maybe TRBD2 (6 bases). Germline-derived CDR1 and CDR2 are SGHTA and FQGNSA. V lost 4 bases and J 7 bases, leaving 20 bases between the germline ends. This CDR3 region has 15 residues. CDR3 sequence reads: CASSSSRGSHLEQYF. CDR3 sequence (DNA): TGTGCCAGCAGCTCGTCTCGGGGGAGCCACTTGGAGCAGTACTTC.

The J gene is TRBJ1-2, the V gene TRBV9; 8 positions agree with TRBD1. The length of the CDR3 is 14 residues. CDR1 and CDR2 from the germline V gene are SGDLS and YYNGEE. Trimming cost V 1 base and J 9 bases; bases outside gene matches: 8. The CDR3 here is CASSVPTGAGRYTF. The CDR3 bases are TGTGCCAGCAGCGTACCGACAGGGGCAGGTCGCTACACCTTC.

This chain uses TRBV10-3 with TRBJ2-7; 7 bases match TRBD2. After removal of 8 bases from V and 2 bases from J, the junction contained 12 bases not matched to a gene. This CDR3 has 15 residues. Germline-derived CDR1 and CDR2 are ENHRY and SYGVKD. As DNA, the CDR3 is TGTGCCATCTCGGGGGGTGGTCGCTCACCCTACGAGCAGTACTTC. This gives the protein CAISGGGRSPYEQYF.

CDR3 amino acids: CASSPQTSGRAVGTGELFF. Here the CDR3 DNA reads TGTGCCAGCAGCCCGCAGACTAGCGGGAGGGCCGTGGGCACCGGGGAGCTGTTTTTT. This sequence joins TRBV9 and TRBJ2-2; 14 bases map to TRBD2. The germline gives CDR1 SGDLS, CDR2 YYNGEE. The junction had 12 bases not matched to a gene; V was cut back by 4 bases and J by 4 bases. This CDR3 has 19 amino acids. The full variable domain, with the rest looked up from reference TRBV9 and TRBJ2-2, is DSGVTQTPKHLITATGQRVTLRCSPRSGDLSVYWYQQSLDQGLQFLIQYYNGEERAKGNILERFSAQQFPDLHSELNLSSLELGDSALYFCASSPQTSGRAVGTGELFFGEGSRLTVL.

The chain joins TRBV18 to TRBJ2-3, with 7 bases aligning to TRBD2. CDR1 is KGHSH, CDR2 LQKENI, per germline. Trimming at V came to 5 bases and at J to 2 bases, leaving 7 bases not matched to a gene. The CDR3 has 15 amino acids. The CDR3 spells CASSSGAGVTDTQYF. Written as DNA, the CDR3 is TGTGCCAGCTCATCCGGGGCGGGAGTCACAGATACGCAGTATTTT.

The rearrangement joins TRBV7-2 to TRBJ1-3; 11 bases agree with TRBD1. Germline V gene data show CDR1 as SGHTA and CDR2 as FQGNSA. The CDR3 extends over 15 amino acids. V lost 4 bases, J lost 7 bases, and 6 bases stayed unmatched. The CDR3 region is CASSSVGTGGNTIYF. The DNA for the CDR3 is TGTGCCAGCAGCTCAGTAGGGACAGGGGGTAACACCATATATTTT. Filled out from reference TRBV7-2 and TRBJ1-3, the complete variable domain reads GAGVSQSPSNKVTEKGKDVELRCDPISGHTALYWYRQSLGQGLEFLIYFQGNSAPDKSGLPSDRFSAERTGGSVSTLTIQRTQQEDSAVYLCASSSVGTGGNTIYFGEGSWLTVV.

CDR3 sequence (DNA): TGTGCCAGCTCACCTCAAGAGGATGAGCAGTTCTTC. Amino acid sequence: CASSPQEDEQFF. V gene TRBV18 combines with J gene TRBJ2-1; D is ambiguous. V shed 3 bases and J shed 8 bases, with 8 bases lying between them. This CDR3 is 12 amino acids long. The germline gives CDR1 KGHSH, CDR2 LQKENI.

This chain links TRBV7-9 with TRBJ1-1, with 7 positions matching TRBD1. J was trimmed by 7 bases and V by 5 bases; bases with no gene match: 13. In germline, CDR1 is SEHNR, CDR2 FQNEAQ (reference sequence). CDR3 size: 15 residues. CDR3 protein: CASSRPRDSSFEAFF. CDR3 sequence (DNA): TGTGCCAGCAGCAGACCCCGGGACAGCTCCTTTGAAGCTTTCTTT. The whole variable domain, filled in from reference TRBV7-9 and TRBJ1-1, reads DTGVSQNPRHKITKRGQNVTFRCDPISEHNRLYWYRQTLGQGPEFLTYFQNEAQLEKSRLLSDRFSAERPKGSFSTLEIQRTEQGDSAMYLCASSRPRDSSFEAFFGQGTRLTVV.

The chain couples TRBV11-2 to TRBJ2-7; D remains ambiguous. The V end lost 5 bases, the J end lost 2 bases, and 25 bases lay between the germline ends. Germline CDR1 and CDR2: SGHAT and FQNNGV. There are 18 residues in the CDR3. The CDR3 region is CASSGDPPAERPAYEQYF. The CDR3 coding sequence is TGTGCCAGCAGCGGAGACCCCCCGGCAGAAAGACCAGCCTACGAGCAGTACTTC.